This T cell receptor (beta chain) was identified in a study of T cell responses to AZD1222 COVID-19 vaccine. The protocol was immunoSEQ multiplex PCR, while the TCRdb copy is restricted to in-frame clones and leaves out a portion. The data contain about 140,000 clones, 90% to 95% of them seen just once; the ten biggest clones take up approximately 6.9%. V was cut by 3 bases and J by 4 bases, with 12 bases left in between. CDR3 length: 14 residues. Germline V lookup: CDR1 MGHDK, CDR2 SYGVNS. The specimen was peripheral blood, collected 28 days after the second AZD1222 dose. The sequence was collected from an adult who received the AZD1222 COVID-19 vaccine. This chain links TRBV25-1 with TRBJ1-2; TRBD1 is a possible D gene (6 bases). CDR3 DNA sequence: TGTGCCAGCAGTGACCCTCAGGGGCCCTATGGCTACACCTTC. Translation gives CASSDPQGPYGYTF.